The 5 T cell receptor beta chains below come from one sample, sequenced in a study of beta chain features in type 1 diabetes. Every isolated RNA sample was fully reverse transcribed, so sequencing captured expressed TCRB transcripts. Here immunoSEQ multiplex PCR was the method, and the copy in TCRdb shows in-frame clones only, minus some. The sample lists almost 350,000 clones; approximately 8% were seen once. The sample taken for sequencing was central memory CD4+ T cells from blood. All receptors come from a woman aged 18-29 years in good health.

This clone was detected a few times. The rearrangement uses TRBV7-2 and TRBJ2-1; maybe TRBD2 (5 bases). V lost 5 bases and J 10 bases, leaving 15 bases between the germline ends. This CDR3 region has 13 residues. Germline assignment: CDR1 SGHTA and CDR2 FQGNSA. CDR3 amino acids: CASSPLSVGEQFF. The CDR3 bases are TGTGCCAGCAGCCCCCTTAGCGTAGGCGAGCAGTTCTTC.

This clone was counted only a few times. The chain recombines TRBV28 with TRBJ2-1; D possibly uses TRBD1 or TRBD2 (6 bases each). The V and J ends lost 7 bases and 15 bases respectively, with 19 bases between them. This CDR3 contains 12 residues. Germline V gene lookup returns CDR1 MDHEN and CDR2 SYDVKM. The CDR3 here is CASTSGDRGWFF. In nucleotides, the CDR3 is TGTGCCAGCACATCAGGGGACCGGGGGTGGTTCTTC.

This chain links TRBV6-6 with TRBJ2-5; D gene ambiguous. The CDR3 contains 12 residues. Looked up from germline, CDR1 is MNHNY and CDR2 is SVGAGI (reference sequence). Trimming stripped 6 bases from V and 0 bases from J, with 5 bases between. The CDR3 is CASSPNQETQYF. CDR3 coding DNA: TGTGCCAGCAGCCCCAACCAAGAGACCCAGTACTTC.

This clone was counted between two and nine times. The chain carries TRBV20-1 and TRBJ2-7; D not certain. Germline V gene lookup returns CDR1 DFQATT and CDR2 SNEGSKA (reference sequence). This CDR3 region has 11 residues. V lost 0 bases, J lost 8 bases, and 8 bases lay in between. The CDR3 DNA sequence: TGCAGTGCTAGAGATATAGAAAAGCAGTACTTC. Translation gives CSARDIEKQYF.

The chain couples TRBV5-1 to TRBJ2-4; maybe TRBD2 (6 bases). CDR1 is SGHRS and CDR2 is YFSETQ in the germline V gene. V lost 2 bases and J lost 8, with 11 bases in between. CDR3 size: 13 residues. The CDR3 region has the DNA TGCGCCAGCAGCTTCTTGGGGGAGGACATTCAGTACTTC. Its protein product is CASSFLGEDIQYF.